This record looks at one T cell receptor beta chain sequence and its context. Antigen: not known. Chemo-refractory metastatic non-small-cell lung cancer patients underwent focal radiation alongside CTLA-4 blockade with ipilimumab. This specimen comes from a study of radiotherapy plus CTLA-4 blockade in lung cancer. Study results and caveats: Tumor-derived TCR clones expanded in blood after radiotherapy plus ipilimumab. Response, reportedly, was best predicted by interferon-beta along with early blood T cell clone dynamics.

Germline CDR1 is MNHEY and CDR2 is SVGAGI. The CDR3 is 16 amino acids. J gave up 6 bases and V 0 bases, and 6 bases lay outside the gene matches. Some clones are missing from TCRdb's copy, which holds only in-frame ones; the method was immunoSEQ multiplex PCR. Of almost 55,000 clones in the sample, around 85% were seen once. This chain links TRBV6-5 with TRBJ2-1; 9 nucleotides line up with TRBD2. This sample comprised peripheral blood, obtained from a patient treated with radiotherapy plus ipilimumab. This TCR derives from a human donor with non-small cell lung cancer who had a partial response to radiotherapy plus ipilimumab. The CDR3 sequence is CASSYSNLAGRNEQFF. The CDR3 DNA reads as TGTGCCAGCAGTTACTCGAATCTAGCGGGGCGCAATGAGCAGTTCTTC.